Below, 25 T cell receptor beta chains from the same sample are listed, as sequenced in a study of synovial regulatory T cells in juvenile arthritis. The assay was immunoSEQ multiplex PCR, and TCRdb's table has in-frame clones only and misses some. Recorded for this sample: approximately 2,000 clones. Synovial fluid was collected with matched peripheral blood from each patient with active arthritis. Specimen: Treg cells from the synovium. The receptor source for this set is a donor under 30 with juvenile idiopathic arthritis.

This clone is identified as medium-sized from frequency. The chain carries TRBV7-6 and TRBJ2-3; TCRdb designates TRBD2, a call that cannot be tested without DNA. The CDR3 has 13 residues. DNA for this receptor is not on file. From germline, CDR1 is SGHVS and CDR2 FNYEAQ. CDR3 residues: CASSLIVSDTQYF. The full variable domain, its missing parts supplied by reference TRBV7-6 and TRBJ2-3, is GAGVSQSPRYKVTKRGQDVALRCDPISGHVSLYWYRQALGQGPEFLTYFNYEAQQDKSGLPNDRFSAERPEGSISTLTIQRTEQRDSAMYRCASSLIVSDTQYFGPGTRLTVL.

Its frequency marks this clone as medium-sized. The V gene is TRBV5-6, the J gene TRBJ2-5; as DNA is missing, the TRBD2 call by TCRdb cannot be tested. Germline assignment: CDR1 SGHDT and CDR2 YYEEEE. CDR3 length: 11 amino acids. A DNA sequence was not provided. The CDR3 sequence is CASSLRETQYF.

This clone ranks as medium-sized in terms of frequency. This sequence joins TRBV7-2 and TRBJ1-3; the D call of TRBD1 rests on TCRdb alone, since no DNA is present to check it. CDR1 and CDR2 from the germline V gene are SGHTA and FQGNSA. This CDR3 spans 18 amino acids. No DNA sequence was recorded. The CDR3 region is CASSLSRIGTGNRNTIYF.

This clone is classed as large by frequency. This chain connects TRBV28 to TRBJ2-6; TCRdb picks TRBD1, but there is no DNA to check that call. CDR3 size: 16 residues. No DNA sequence is on record. Germline V gives CDR1 MDHEN, CDR2 SYDVKM. This chain's CDR3 is CASSLGTASGANVLTF.

This clone registers medium-sized by frequency. The chain links TRBV7-8 to TRBJ2-3; TCRdb's assignment of TRBD2 cannot be checked, as there is no DNA. The CDR3 extends over 15 amino acids. No coding sequence is recorded. Germline V CDR1 and CDR2: SGHVS, FQNEAQ. The CDR3 loop reads CASSLGGGAGDTQYF. Full variable domain (missing parts from reference TRBV7-8 and TRBJ2-3): GAGVSQSPRYKVAKRGQDVALRCDPISGHVSLFWYQQALGQGPEFLTYFQNEAQLDKSGLPSDRFFAERPEGSVSTLKIQRTQQEDSAVYLCASSLGGGAGDTQYFGPGTRLTVL.

In terms of frequency, this clone is medium-sized. This sequence joins TRBV5-1 and TRBJ2-3; the TRBD2 assignment by TCRdb is unverifiable without DNA. CDR3 length: 17 residues. No DNA has been recorded. The germline V gene has CDR1 SGHRS and CDR2 YFSETQ. The chain's CDR3 is CASSLASSGSVTDTQYF.

This clone counts as medium-sized (0.01 to 0.1%) by frequency. J is TRBJ2-1 and V is TRBV5-1; TCRdb indicates TRBD2, and absent DNA this call remains unverified. The CDR3 is 13 amino acids. Nucleotide data are not available. Germline V gene data show CDR1 as SGHRS and CDR2 as YFSETQ. The CDR3 spells CASSLGLYNEQFF. Full variable domain (rest looked up from reference TRBV5-1 and TRBJ2-1): KAGVTQTPRYLIKTRGQQVTLSCSPISGHRSVSWYQQTPGQGLQFLFEYFSETQRNKGNFPGRFSGRQFSNSRSEMNVSTLELGDSALYLCASSLGLYNEQFFGPGTRLTVL.

Frequency places this clone as medium-sized. This chain uses TRBV4-1 with TRBJ1-4. The CDR3 runs to 14 residues. The DNA is not on file. CDR1 MGHRA and CDR2 YSYEKL come from the germline V gene. The CDR3 sequence is CASSRSYRGEKLFF.

This clone is medium-sized by frequency. The chain uses TRBV7-9 and TRBJ1-2; lacking DNA, the TRBD1 call made by TCRdb goes unchecked. Germline-derived CDR1 and CDR2 are SEHNR and FQNEAQ (reference sequence). This CDR3 is 17 amino acids long. The coding DNA is unavailable. This chain's CDR3 is CASSSNQVRGDLYGYTF.

According to its frequency, this clone is medium-sized. The rearrangement links TRBV28 to TRBJ2-7; TCRdb indicates TRBD2, and absent DNA this call remains unverified. Germline V lookup: CDR1 MDHEN, CDR2 SYDVKM. The CDR3 length is 13 residues. No DNA accompanies this entry. The chain's CDR3 is CASSPSISYEQYF.

This clone is called medium-sized based on its frequency. This rearrangement joins TRBV5-4 to TRBJ1-1; absent DNA, TCRdb's TRBD1 call cannot be checked. Germline V gene lookup returns CDR1 SGHNT and CDR2 YYREEE (reference sequence). The CDR3 consists of 15 residues. The entry carries no DNA sequence. CDR3 in amino acids: CASSLYRTGGTEAFF.

This clone is deemed medium-sized (0.01 to 0.1%) by its frequency. The chain recombines TRBV30 with TRBJ2-3. The CDR3 loop spans 16 amino acids. No DNA is listed. The germline V gene encodes CDR1 GTSNPN and CDR2 SVGIG (reference sequence). CDR3 amino acids: CAWSVGNTRSTDTQYF.

This clone is identified as medium-sized from frequency. This rearrangement joins TRBV6-1 to TRBJ1-1; TCRdb designates TRBD1, a call that cannot be tested without DNA. The CDR3 has 14 residues. The nucleotide record is missing. Germline V gene data show CDR1 as MNHNS and CDR2 as SASEGT. Here the CDR3 reads CASSENLGDTEAFF.

This clone is deemed medium-sized by its frequency. The chain carries TRBV5-1 and TRBJ2-7; without DNA, the TCRdb call of TRBD2 cannot be checked. CDR1 SGHRS and CDR2 YFSETQ come from the germline V gene. This CDR3 spans 15 amino acids. The nucleotide record is missing. CDR3 protein: CASSLVLAGAYEQYF.

Frequency places this clone as medium-sized (0.01 to 0.1%). CDR3 region: CASSQGQPYEQYF. This chain joins TRBV6-6 and TRBJ2-7. The CDR3 consists of 13 residues. No DNA is listed. The germline CDR1 and CDR2 sequences are MNHNY and SVGAGI (reference sequence).

Judged by frequency, this clone is medium-sized. The chain employs TRBV6-1 and TRBJ2-3; TCRdb lists TRBD2, though no DNA is available to test this call. Looked up from germline, CDR1 is MNHNS and CDR2 is SASEGT. This CDR3 spans 15 amino acids. No DNA sequence is on record. This CDR3 is CASSLERGGWDTQYF.

This clone is called medium-sized based on its frequency. The V and J genes are TRBV10-2 and TRBJ1-1; there is no DNA to check the TCRdb D call of TRBD1. This CDR3 is 12 amino acids long. No coding sequence is recorded. Looked up from germline, CDR1 is WSHSY and CDR2 is SAAADI. The chain's CDR3 is CASAQGPTEAFF.

Judged by frequency, this clone is medium-sized. V usage is TRBV19 and J usage is TRBJ2-2; the TRBD1 assignment by TCRdb is unverifiable without DNA. Germline-derived CDR1 and CDR2 are LNHDA and SQIVND (reference sequence). The CDR3 is 15 residues long. Nucleotide data are not available. CDR3 protein: CASSRQGLNTGELFF.

This clone is identified as medium-sized from frequency. J is TRBJ2-5 and V is TRBV6-5; without DNA, the TCRdb call of TRBD2 cannot be checked. CDR3 size: 15 residues. No DNA has been recorded. Germline V CDR1 and CDR2: MNHEY, SVGAGI. The CDR3 is CASSPLGGAQETQYF.

This clone is labeled medium-sized based on frequency. The rearrangement links TRBV4-1 to TRBJ2-1; TCRdb names TRBD2, which stays unverified in the absence of DNA. Germline-derived CDR1 and CDR2 are MGHRA and YSYEKL. The CDR3 covers 16 residues. The DNA is unrecorded. The chain's CDR3 is CASSTNLADAYNEQFF.

This clone is deemed medium-sized (0.01 to 0.1%) by its frequency. CDR3 protein: CASSLFLTGIENTIYF. The gene calls are TRBV7-2 and TRBJ1-3. From germline, CDR1 is SGHTA and CDR2 FQGNSA. The CDR3 loop spans 16 amino acids. Only the protein sequence is given.

This clone is called medium-sized (0.01 to 0.1%) based on its frequency. The V gene is TRBV19, the J gene TRBJ2-7; with no DNA, the TCRdb D assignment of TRBD1 cannot be verified. Germline values: CDR1 LNHDA, CDR2 SQIVND (reference sequence). This CDR3 comprises 15 residues. DNA is not on record. The CDR3 spells CASSGTGGNTYEQYF.

Its frequency marks this clone as medium-sized. This rearrangement joins TRBV4-1 to TRBJ1-3; TCRdb indicates TRBD1, and absent DNA this call remains unverified. The CDR3 totals 16 residues. No nucleotide data were recorded. The V gene's germline CDR1 is MGHRA and CDR2 YSYEKL. This chain's CDR3 is CASSLMPGVSGNTIYF.

By frequency, this clone is medium-sized (0.01 to 0.1%). This sequence joins TRBV6-6 and TRBJ1-1; TCRdb names TRBD1, which stays unverified in the absence of DNA. CDR3 length: 14 amino acids. No DNA sequence is on record. From germline, CDR1 is MNHNY and CDR2 SVGAGI (reference sequence). The chain's CDR3 is CASSGSPANTEAFF.

Frequency places this clone as medium-sized. The CDR3: CASSFHSQETQYF. The chain couples TRBV7-9 to TRBJ2-5; TCRdb outputs TRBD1, but without DNA this stays unchecked. The CDR3 covers 13 residues. The DNA sequence is not available. Germline CDR1 and CDR2: SEHNR and FQNEAQ (reference sequence).